These T cell receptor beta chains were read from a single sample in a study of blood T cells in healthy people across ages. Using its own MiXCR run on the 5' RACE reads, TCRdb lists one record per CDR3 protein. The sample has 1,100,000 or so distinct CDR3 sequences, less than 50% seen once; the top ten hold approximately 17%. Material for sequencing was blood. These receptor sequences come from a woman aged 55-69 years in good health. CDR3s leave out the opening cysteine and the closing phenylalanine or tryptophan.

cdr3_aa v_call
ASSSTGYEETQY TRBV7-2
SAFRQVQETQY TRBV20-1
ASSYISSGANVLT TRBV7-3
SASGTSGRSYNEQF TRBV20-1
AIKAVDTDTQY TRBV10-3
VSSLRLAANTGELF TRBV7-2
SVGKTLSYNEQF TRBV29-1
SARTGAAYNSPLH TRBV20-1
ASSPGTSGSHYEQY TRBV18
ASREGGLNEKLF TRBV7-8
ASSYAGTRVEETQY TRBV7-9
AWSAGRSSYNEQF TRBV30
ASRRAASTDTQY TRBV5-1
ASSRKDSNQPQH TRBV7-2
SATGTDNNEKLF TRBV29-1
SARGPLDEQF TRBV20-1
ASSRLESYNEQF TRBV6-5
ASSKQGGDEQY TRBV5-6
SARTGPLTGVVYEQY TRBV20-1
ATSRDIGVRAALEAL TRBV15
SVRDSQTYEQY TRBV29-1
ASSPRDSAGRLF TRBV12-3/TRBV12-4
SVSGLAGPGETQY TRBV29-1
ACSLSGTGTYNEQF TRBV2
ASSQQGGGYEQY TRBV18
ASSLLTRGMNTEAF TRBV11-2
SVDFGRRFTSSYNEQF TRBV29-1
SAHHGSGNTIY TRBV20-1
SVAGTGGFYEQY TRBV29-1
SAGKADTQY TRBV20-1
ASSPGRGQETQY TRBV5-1
SEKLAGGTDTQY TRBV29-1